The 22 T cell receptor beta chains below were found in one sample sequenced in a study of T cell responses to AZD1222 COVID-19 vaccine. Data came from immunoSEQ multiplex PCR; TCRdb stores just in-frame clones and leaves some out. The sample has tens of thousands of clones; 75% to 95% are singletons. This specimen was peripheral blood, taken on day 0 of MenACWY control vaccination. Every receptor here comes from an adult in good health.

The J gene is TRBJ2-1, the V gene TRBV7-9, with D unresolved. The CDR3 runs to 16 residues. V lost 3 bases to trimming and J lost 5 bases, with 17 bases between them. CDR1 is SEHNR and CDR2 is FQNEAQ in the germline V gene (reference sequence). CDR3 residues: CASSFPGGRQDNEQFF. The CDR3 nucleotides read TGTGCCAGCAGCTTCCCGGGCGGAAGACAAGACAATGAGCAGTTCTTC.

This chain links TRBV19 with TRBJ1-1; D not resolved. Germline CDR1 is LNHDA and CDR2 is SQIVND (reference sequence). V dropped 5 bases and J dropped 1 base, with 8 bases sitting between them. This CDR3 is 13 amino acids long. CDR3 sequence: CASSFGPNTEAFF. Written as DNA, the CDR3 is TGTGCCAGTAGTTTCGGACCGAACACTGAAGCTTTCTTT.

The gene calls are TRBV28 and TRBJ1-2; D is ambiguous. Trimming cost V 1 base and J 8 bases, with 11 bases left between them. This CDR3 has 13 amino acids. The germline V gene has CDR1 MDHEN and CDR2 SYDVKM. The CDR3 is CASSLYLGGGYTF. CDR3 in DNA: TGTGCCAGCAGTTTATACCTCGGAGGAGGCTACACCTTC.

This clone appeared a few times. The chain couples TRBV7-8 to TRBJ2-3, with 7 bases fitting TRBD1. CDR1 SGHVS and CDR2 FQNEAQ come from the germline V gene. The junction had 7 bases not matched to a gene; V was cut back by 3 bases and J by 4 bases. The CDR3 totals 15 residues. The CDR3 nucleotides read TGTGCCAGCAGCTTTGGGACAGTAGGGGCAGATACGCAGTATTTT. This translates into CASSFGTVGADTQYF. Based on the CDR3 plus reference TRBV7-8 and TRBJ2-3, the full variable domain is GAGVSQSPRYKVAKRGQDVALRCDPISGHVSLFWYQQALGQGPEFLTYFQNEAQLDKSGLPSDRFFAERPEGSVSTLKIQRTQQEDSAVYLCASSFGTVGADTQYFGPGTRLTVL.

V is TRBV19 and J is TRBJ2-3, with 14 bases identical to TRBD2. This CDR3 has 15 amino acids. V was pared by 7 bases and J by 5 bases, with 5 bases of the junction left unmatched. From germline, CDR1 is LNHDA and CDR2 SQIVND (reference sequence). In DNA, the CDR3 is TGTGCCAGTACCGGGACTAGCGGGAGAAGAGATACGCAGTATTTT. This translates into CASTGTSGRRDTQYF.

The chain recombines TRBV5-5 with TRBJ2-2; D is possibly TRBD1 or TRBD2 (6 bases each). This CDR3 spans 15 amino acids. CDR1 and CDR2 from the germline V gene are SGHKS and YYEKEE (reference sequence). V gave up 2 bases and J gave up 3 bases, with 11 bases separating them. CDR3 protein: CASSFHRDYTGELFF. The CDR3 DNA reads as TGTGCCAGCAGCTTTCACAGGGACTACACCGGGGAGCTGTTTTTT.

The chain's CDR3 is CASSPTGTDNSPLHF. The CDR3 nucleotides read TGCGCCAGCAGTCCCACCGGGACAGATAATTCACCCCTCCACTTT. This chain links TRBV23-1 with TRBJ1-6; TRBD1 agrees at 7 bases. TRBV23-1 is sorted into the ORF group, with uncertain function. V was clipped by 4 bases and J by 5 bases; unmatched bases: 5. CDR3 length equals 15 residues.

The chain links TRBV11-2 to TRBJ1-2; no firm D call. CDR1 is SGHAT and CDR2 is FQNNGV in the germline V gene. The V gene lost 0 bases and the J gene lost 0 bases, with 11 bases spanning the gap. This CDR3 comprises 16 residues. The CDR3 region has the DNA TGTGCCAGCAGCTTAGAGGTCAGAACGTCTAACTATGGCTACACCTTC. Its translation is CASSLEVRTSNYGYTF.

The V and J genes are TRBV6-2 or TRBV6-3 and TRBJ2-3, with D unresolved. The CDR3 has 12 amino acids. Germline loops: CDR1 MNHEY, CDR2 SVGEGT. Trimming removed 5 bases from V and 2 bases from J, with 5 bases in between. The CDR3: CASSQNTDTQYF. In nucleotides, the CDR3 is TGTGCCAGCAGTCAGAACACAGATACGCAGTATTTT.

The CDR3 reads CASSPTINEKLFF. DNA of the CDR3: TGTGCCAGCAGCCCCACGATTAATGAAAAACTGTTTTTT. This chain connects TRBV3-1 (or the pseudogene TRBV3-2) to TRBJ1-4; D is uncertain. The CDR3 covers 13 residues. V shed 4 bases and J shed 4 bases, with 7 bases lying between them. Looked up from germline, CDR1 is LGHDT and CDR2 is YNNKEL (reference sequence).

V gene TRBV30 combines with J gene TRBJ1-1; D gene uncertain. Between the trimmed V and J ends, which lost 0 bases and 3 bases, there was a span of 8 bases. From germline, CDR1 is GTSNPN and CDR2 SVGIG (reference sequence). This CDR3 region has 13 residues. Here the CDR3 reads CAWSVTFDTEAFF. The CDR3 DNA sequence: TGTGCCTGGAGTGTAACTTTCGACACTGAAGCTTTCTTT. Together with reference TRBV30 and TRBJ1-1, the CDR3 gives the full variable domain: SQTIHQWPATLVQPVGSPLSLECTVEGTSNPNLYWYRQAAGRGLQLLFYSVGIGQISSEVPQNLSASRPQDRQFILSSKKLLLSDSGFYLCAWSVTFDTEAFFGQGTRLTVV.

The chain has TRBV7-3 and TRBJ2-3; a weak D match, TRBD2 (5 bases). Germline V gene sequence: CDR1 SGHTA, CDR2 FQGTGA. This CDR3 region has 14 residues. With 2 bases removed from V and 2 bases from J, the gap between germline ends came to 8 bases. The CDR3 loop is CASSLLGLTDTQYF. The DNA of the CDR3 is TGTGCCAGCAGCTTACTCGGACTCACAGATACGCAGTATTTT.

The chain carries TRBV3-1 (or the pseudogene TRBV3-2) and TRBJ1-5; 7 bases fit TRBD1. The V gene's germline CDR1 is LGHDT and CDR2 YNNKEL (reference sequence). The CDR3 length is 15 residues. Losses at the gene ends were 2 bases for V and 4 bases for J; bases not matched to a gene: 5. CDR3 residues: CASSQTPGGNQPQHF. CDR3 DNA: TGTGCCAGCAGCCAAACCCCAGGGGGGAATCAGCCCCAGCATTTT.

The rearrangement joins TRBV6-2 or TRBV6-3 to TRBJ1-1; 7 nucleotides agree with TRBD1. Germline CDR1 reads MNHEY; CDR2 reads SVGEGT. CDR3 length: 15 residues. The V and J ends lost 4 bases and 3 bases, in that order; junction bases with no gene match: 8. The CDR3 DNA is TGTGCCAGCAGTTTCGACAGGGTCTTTGACACTGAAGCTTTCTTT. This translates into CASSFDRVFDTEAFF.

The J gene is TRBJ2-5, the V gene TRBV27; D gene uncertain. The CDR3 covers 14 residues. Germline CDR1 is MNHEY and CDR2 is SMNVEV (reference sequence). V was pared by 6 bases and J by 5 bases, with 16 bases between. The CDR3 protein is CASRSVEVWETQYF. DNA of the CDR3: TGTGCCAGCAGATCCGTCGAAGTGTGGGAGACCCAGTACTTC.

The V call is TRBV6-2 or TRBV6-3, the J call TRBJ1-1, with unresolved D. Germline CDR1 MNHEY, CDR2 SVGEGT. Trimming took off 3 bases at V and 8 bases at J, with 13 bases between the two ends. CDR3 length: 13 amino acids. The CDR3 reads CASSYPGRFEAFF. CDR3 bases: TGTGCCAGCAGTTATCCGGGGAGGTTCGAAGCTTTCTTT.

This clone showed up just once. This chain uses TRBV5-4 with TRBJ2-2; D perhaps matches TRBD1 (6 bases). The CDR3 has 15 amino acids. CDR1 is SGHNT, CDR2 YYREEE, per germline (reference sequence). The V end was cut by 1 base, the J end by 5 bases, with 12 bases between. CDR3 region: CASSLKPGVTGELFF. CDR3 nucleotides: TGTGCCAGCAGCTTGAAGCCAGGGGTGACCGGGGAGCTGTTTTTT.

This chain connects TRBV9 to TRBJ2-3; TRBD1 matches at 8 bases. The CDR3 totals 15 residues. V lost 4 bases, J lost 5 bases, and 9 bases stayed unmatched. Germline V CDR1 and CDR2: SGDLS, YYNGEE. This chain's CDR3 is CASSPPRTGQDTQYF. For the CDR3, the DNA is TGTGCCAGCAGCCCGCCACGGACAGGGCAAGATACGCAGTATTTT.

This chain links TRBV12-5 with TRBJ1-1; D call uncertain. The CDR3 is 11 amino acids. Germline V gene lookup returns CDR1 LGHNT and CDR2 FRNRAP. The germline V and J ends were trimmed by 6 bases and 1 base, with 3 bases remaining between them. The CDR3 nucleotides are TGTGCTAGTGGACCGAACACTGAAGCTTTCTTT. Translating gives CASGPNTEAFF.

The rearrangement uses TRBV6-5 and TRBJ1-6; D unresolved. Germline CDR1 and CDR2: MNHEY and SVGAGI. The CDR3 has 12 amino acids. V was trimmed by 5 bases and J by 7 bases, leaving 6 bases between them. The CDR3 nucleotides read TGTGCCAGCAGTATGAAAAATTCACCCCTCCACTTT. It yields the protein CASSMKNSPLHF.

The genes are TRBV30 and TRBJ1-5, with TRBD1 identical over 7 bases. The CDR3 runs 13 residues. Germline V lookup: CDR1 GTSNPN, CDR2 SVGIG (reference sequence). V dropped 5 bases and J dropped 5; count of bases not matched to a gene: 6. The CDR3 bases are TGTGCCTGGGCGACAGGGACGGATCAGCCCCAGCATTTT. Translated, it gives CAWATGTDQPQHF. Full variable domain (outside the CDR3, taken from reference TRBV30 and TRBJ1-5): SQTIHQWPATLVQPVGSPLSLECTVEGTSNPNLYWYRQAAGRGLQLLFYSVGIGQISSEVPQNLSASRPQDRQFILSSKKLLLSDSGFYLCAWATGTDQPQHFGDGTRLSIL.

This clone was counted a single time. The chain links TRBV7-8 to TRBJ1-4; tentative D call: TRBD1 (6 bases). Germline V gene data show CDR1 as SGHVS and CDR2 as FQNEAQ. The CDR3 contains 16 residues. V lost 5 bases to trimming and J lost 0 bases, with 13 bases between them. CDR3 coding DNA: TGTGCCAGCAGCCCCCCGGGGGGGCCAACTAATGAAAAACTGTTTTTT. Translation: CASSPPGGPTNEKLFF. The variable domain in full, completed from reference TRBV7-8 and TRBJ1-4, reads GAGVSQSPRYKVAKRGQDVALRCDPISGHVSLFWYQQALGQGPEFLTYFQNEAQLDKSGLPSDRFFAERPEGSVSTLKIQRTQQEDSAVYLCASSPPGGPTNEKLFFGSGTQLSVL.